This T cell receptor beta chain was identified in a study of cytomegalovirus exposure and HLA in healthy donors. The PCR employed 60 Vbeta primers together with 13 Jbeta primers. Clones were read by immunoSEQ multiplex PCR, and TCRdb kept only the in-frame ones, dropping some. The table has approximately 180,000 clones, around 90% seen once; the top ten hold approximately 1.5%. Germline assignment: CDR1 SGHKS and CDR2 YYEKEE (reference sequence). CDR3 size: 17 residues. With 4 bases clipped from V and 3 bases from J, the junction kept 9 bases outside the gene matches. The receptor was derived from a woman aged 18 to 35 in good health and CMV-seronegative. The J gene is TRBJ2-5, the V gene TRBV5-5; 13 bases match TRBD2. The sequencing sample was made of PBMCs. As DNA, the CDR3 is TGTGCCAGCAGCACTGGACTAGCGGGGGATTCCGAAGAGACCCAGTACTTC. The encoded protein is CASSTGLAGDSEETQYF.